This entry concerns a single T cell receptor beta chain. Its antigen remains unknown. These data originate in a study of shared clonotypes between healthy human individuals. Turning to the study itself: Three plates each covered CD4 naive and memory; CD8 naive two, CD8 memory one.

Study-level points and caveats: Across subsets, estimated richness was generally greater for naive than for memory populations.

CD4+ cells underwent separation, giving CD45RA+ naive and CD45RA-negative memory subsets. V was clipped by 2 bases and J by 1 base; unmatched bases: 10. The germline gives CDR1 SGHRS, CDR2 YFSETQ. The CDR3 is 17 residues long. Clones were sequenced by immunoSEQ multiplex PCR, and TCRdb holds only the in-frame ones, with some missing. The sample lists approximately 700,000 clones; roughly 73% were seen once. The V call is TRBV5-1, the J call TRBJ2-7; 9 bases align to TRBD1. The receptor comes from a young woman in good health. The material sequenced was memory CD4+ T cells sorted from blood. Stated subset: CD45RA-negative fraction. The CDR3 DNA reads TGCGCCAGCAGCTTCAGGGGTGCACAGGGGGCATCCTACGAGCAGTACTTC. This translates into CASSFRGAQGASYEQYF.